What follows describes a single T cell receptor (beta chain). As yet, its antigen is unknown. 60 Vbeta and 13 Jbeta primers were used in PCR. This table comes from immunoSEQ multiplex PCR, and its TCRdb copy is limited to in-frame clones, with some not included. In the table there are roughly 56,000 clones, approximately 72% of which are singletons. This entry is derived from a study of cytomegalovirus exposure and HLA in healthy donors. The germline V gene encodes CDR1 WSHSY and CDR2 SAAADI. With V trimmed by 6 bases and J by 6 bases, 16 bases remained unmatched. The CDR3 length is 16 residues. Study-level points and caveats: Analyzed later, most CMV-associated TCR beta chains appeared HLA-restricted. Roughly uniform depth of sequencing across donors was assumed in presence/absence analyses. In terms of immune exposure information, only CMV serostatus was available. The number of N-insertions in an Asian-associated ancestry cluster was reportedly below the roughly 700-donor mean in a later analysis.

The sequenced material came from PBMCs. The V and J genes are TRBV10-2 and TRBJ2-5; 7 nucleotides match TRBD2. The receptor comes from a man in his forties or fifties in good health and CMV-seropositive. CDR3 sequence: CASRPPGGLGSQTQYF. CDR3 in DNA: TGCGCCAGCAGACCACCGGGGGGTTTAGGCTCCCAGACCCAGTACTTC.